The present entry profiles one T cell receptor (beta chain) with its context. Its antigen remains unidentified. Donors had nominal health at sampling but likely had unrecorded immune exposures. Germline CDR1 and CDR2: SNHLY and FYNNEI. V gave up 4 bases and J gave up 0 bases, with 7 bases separating them. The CDR3 sequence is 14 residues long. The record originates from a study of cytomegalovirus exposure and HLA in healthy donors. Whole-study results and caveats: Relative to equally common others, HLA-associated TCR beta chains showed greater clonal expansion in a later analysis. About 87% or about 30% of the time was how often most TCR beta V segments were productive, according to an earlier analysis. According to the study, roughly 160 TCR beta chains were cytomegalovirus-associated.

Primers: 60 Vbeta forward and 13 Jbeta reverse. Only in-frame clones appear in the TCRdb table, and some are missing; sequencing was by immunoSEQ multiplex PCR. The repertoire table contains about 200,000 clones. The sequence was obtained from a boy younger than 18 in good health and CMV-seronegative. Sequenced material: PBMCs. The V and J genes are TRBV2 and TRBJ1-5, with D perhaps matching TRBD1 (5 bases). The chain's CDR3 is CASSGQFSNQPQHF. In DNA form, the CDR3 reads TGTGCCAGCAGTGGACAGTTTAGCAATCAGCCCCAGCATTTT. The full variable domain, completed using reference TRBV2 and TRBJ1-5, is EPEVTQTPSHQVTQMGQEVILRCVPISNHLYFYWYRQILGQKVEFLVSFYNNEISEKSEIFDDQFSVERPDGSNFTLKIRSTKLEDSAMYFCASSGQFSNQPQHFGDGTRLSIL.